These 3 T cell receptor beta chains share one sample of origin, sequenced in a study of blood T cell repertoires in COVID-19. Method: immunoSEQ multiplex PCR; TCRdb's copy keeps in-frame clones and lacks some. Found here are 400,000 to 450,000 clones, 88% of them singletons; the top ten hold 10% to 15%. The sequenced sample was peripheral blood. These TCRs come from a woman in her forties or fifties with COVID-19, enrolled during active disease.

The CDR3 DNA reads as TGTGCCTGGAGTGTACCGGTCAGGCGGGCCGGGGGCACTGAAGCTTTCTTT. Its translation is CAWSVPVRRAGGTEAFF. The chain combines TRBV30 with TRBJ1-1, with D tentatively TRBD1 (5 bases). This CDR3 is 17 amino acids long. V lost 0 bases and J lost 4, with 21 bases in between. The germline V gene has CDR1 GTSNPN and CDR2 SVGIG (reference sequence).

The chain is built from TRBV2 and TRBJ2-3; D remains unclear. V was pared by 4 bases and J by 2 bases, with 7 bases between. The germline gives CDR1 SNHLY, CDR2 FYNNEI. The length of the CDR3 is 13 residues. The CDR3 sequence is CASSAVITDTQYF. CDR3 in DNA: TGTGCCAGCAGTGCAGTGATCACAGATACGCAGTATTTT.

This clone was picked up one time. This chain connects TRBV3-1 (or the pseudogene TRBV3-2) to TRBJ2-1; D might be TRBD1 (5 bases). The V end was cut by 4 bases, the J end by 4 bases, with 5 bases between. The germline gives CDR1 LGHDT, CDR2 YNNKEL (reference sequence). The CDR3 is 12 amino acids. CDR3 sequence (DNA): TGTGCCAGCAGCCGACAGTACAATGAGCAGTTCTTC. This sequence encodes CASSRQYNEQFF.